This T cell receptor (beta chain) was recovered during a study of T cells in Graves' hyperthyroidism and ophthalmopathy. Study results and limitations: Blood also carried most thyroid clonotypes expanded above 0.001.

This clonotype was seen ten or more times. Its specificity is unknown. Clinical symptoms, serum thyroxine, TRAb, thyroid ultrasound and orbital computed tomography established diagnosis. Fresh peripheral blood, less than 11 ml of it, supplied the PBMCs. Amplification targeted TCR beta CDR3 regions from RNA transcripts. TCR CDR3 underwent first-round RT-PCR with the HTBI primer set. From the multiplex PCR reads, TCRdb called clonotypes with MiXCR, one entry per CDR3 protein. The sample lists about half a million distinct CDR3 sequences; more than 20% were seen once. CDR3 length: 12 amino acids. Trimming pared 4 bases from V and 3 bases from J, leaving 7 bases between. Germline assignment: CDR1 SGDLS and CDR2 YYNGEE.

The TCR was taken from a young man with Graves' hyperthyroidism. The chain joins TRBV9 to TRBJ1-1; no clear D. Specimen: blood. As DNA, the CDR3 is TGTGCCAGCAGCCCATTAGACACTGAAGCTTTCTTT. As protein: CASSPLDTEAFF.